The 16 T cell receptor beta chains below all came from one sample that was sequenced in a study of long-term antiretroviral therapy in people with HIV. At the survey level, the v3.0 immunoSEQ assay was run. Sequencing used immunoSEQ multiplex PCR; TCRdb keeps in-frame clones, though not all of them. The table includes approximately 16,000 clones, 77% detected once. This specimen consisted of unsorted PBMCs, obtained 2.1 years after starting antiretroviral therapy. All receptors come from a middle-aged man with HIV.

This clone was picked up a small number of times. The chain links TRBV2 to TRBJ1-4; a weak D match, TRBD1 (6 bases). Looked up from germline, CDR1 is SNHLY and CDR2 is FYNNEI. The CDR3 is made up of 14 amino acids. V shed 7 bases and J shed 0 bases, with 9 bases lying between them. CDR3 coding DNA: TGTGCCAGCATGAGGGGGTCAACTAATGAAAAACTGTTTTTT. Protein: CASMRGSTNEKLFF. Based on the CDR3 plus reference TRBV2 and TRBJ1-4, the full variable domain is EPEVTQTPSHQVTQMGQEVILRCVPISNHLYFYWYRQILGQKVEFLVSFYNNEISEKSEIFDDQFSVERPDGSNFTLKIRSTKLEDSAMYFCASMRGSTNEKLFFGSGTQLSVL.

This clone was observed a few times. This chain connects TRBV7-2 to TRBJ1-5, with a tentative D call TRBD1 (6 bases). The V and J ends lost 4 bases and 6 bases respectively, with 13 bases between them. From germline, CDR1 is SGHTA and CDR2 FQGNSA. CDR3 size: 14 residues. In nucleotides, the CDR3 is TGTGCCAGCAGCTCACAGGGAGGGAGTCAGCCCCAGCATTTT. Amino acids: CASSSQGGSQPQHF.

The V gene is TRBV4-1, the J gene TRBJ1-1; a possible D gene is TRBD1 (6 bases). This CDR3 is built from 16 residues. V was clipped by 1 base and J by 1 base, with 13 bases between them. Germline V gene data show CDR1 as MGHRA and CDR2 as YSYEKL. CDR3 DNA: TGCGCCAGCAGCCAAGGAAGTCCGACAGGGAACACTGAAGCTTTCTTT. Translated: CASSQGSPTGNTEAFF.

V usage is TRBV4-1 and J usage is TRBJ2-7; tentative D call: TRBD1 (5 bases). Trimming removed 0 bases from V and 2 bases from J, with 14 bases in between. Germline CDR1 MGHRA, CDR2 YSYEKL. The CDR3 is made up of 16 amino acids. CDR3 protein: CASSQDTGGLTYEQYF. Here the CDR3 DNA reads TGCGCCAGCAGCCAAGACACAGGCGGTTTGACCTACGAGCAGTACTTC.

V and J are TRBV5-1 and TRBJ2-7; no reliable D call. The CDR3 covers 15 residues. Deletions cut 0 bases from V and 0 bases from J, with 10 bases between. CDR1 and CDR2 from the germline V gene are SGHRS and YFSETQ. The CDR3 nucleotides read TGCGCCAGCAGCTTGGACGTCGCCAGCTCCTACGAGCAGTACTTC. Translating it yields CASSLDVASSYEQYF.

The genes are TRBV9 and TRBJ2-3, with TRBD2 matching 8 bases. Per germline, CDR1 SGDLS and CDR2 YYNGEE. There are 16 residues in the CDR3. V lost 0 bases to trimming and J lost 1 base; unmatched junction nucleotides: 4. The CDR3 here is CASSVVTAGGTDTQYF. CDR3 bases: TGTGCCAGCAGCGTAGTGACAGCGGGGGGCACAGATACGCAGTATTTT.

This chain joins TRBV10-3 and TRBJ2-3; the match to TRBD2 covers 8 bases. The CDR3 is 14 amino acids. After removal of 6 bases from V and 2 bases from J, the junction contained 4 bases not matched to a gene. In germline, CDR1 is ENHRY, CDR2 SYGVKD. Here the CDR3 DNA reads TGTGCCATCAGGCGGGGGGTCGACACAGATACGCAGTATTTT. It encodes CAIRRGVDTDTQYF.

In DNA, the CDR3 is TGTGCCAGCAGCCTCCCCGGGACTGGGAATTCACCCCTCCACTTT. This codes for CASSLPGTGNSPLHF. The chain joins TRBV27 to TRBJ1-6; TRBD1 is a possible D gene (5 bases). The CDR3 is made up of 15 amino acids. CDR1 MNHEY and CDR2 SMNVEV come from the germline V gene (reference sequence). V was pared by 6 bases and J by 7 bases, with 16 bases between.

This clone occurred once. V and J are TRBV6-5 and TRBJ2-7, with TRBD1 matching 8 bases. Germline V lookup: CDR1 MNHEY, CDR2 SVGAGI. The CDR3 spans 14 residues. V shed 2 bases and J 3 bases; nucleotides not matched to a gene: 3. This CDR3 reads CASSYRQGIYEQYF. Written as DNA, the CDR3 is TGTGCCAGCAGTTACAGACAGGGGATCTACGAGCAGTACTTC.

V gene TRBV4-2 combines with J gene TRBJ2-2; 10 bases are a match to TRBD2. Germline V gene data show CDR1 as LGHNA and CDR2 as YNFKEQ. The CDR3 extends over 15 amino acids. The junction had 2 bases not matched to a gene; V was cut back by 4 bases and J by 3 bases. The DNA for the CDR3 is TGTGCCAGCAGCCCCCTAGCGGGGGACACCGGGGAGCTGTTTTTT. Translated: CASSPLAGDTGELFF.

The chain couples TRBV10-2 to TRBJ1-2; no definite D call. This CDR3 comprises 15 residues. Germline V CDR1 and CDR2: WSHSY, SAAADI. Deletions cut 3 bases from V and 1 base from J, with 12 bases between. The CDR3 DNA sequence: TGCGCCAGCAGTGAAGGGAGTCTGAATAACTATGGCTACACCTTC. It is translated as CASSEGSLNNYGYTF.

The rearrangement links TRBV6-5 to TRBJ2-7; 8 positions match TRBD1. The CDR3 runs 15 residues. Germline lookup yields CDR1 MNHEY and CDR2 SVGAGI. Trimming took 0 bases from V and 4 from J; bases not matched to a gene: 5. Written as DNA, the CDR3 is TGTGCCAGCAGTTACTCCGCAGGGGGCCGGTACGAGCAGTACTTC. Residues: CASSYSAGGRYEQYF.

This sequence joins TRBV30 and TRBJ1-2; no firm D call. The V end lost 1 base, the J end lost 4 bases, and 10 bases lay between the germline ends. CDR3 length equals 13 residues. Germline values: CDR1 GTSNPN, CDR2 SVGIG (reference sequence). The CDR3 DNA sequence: TGTGCCTGGAGTGGGGGATCGGGCTATGGCTACACCTTC. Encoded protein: CAWSGGSGYGYTF.

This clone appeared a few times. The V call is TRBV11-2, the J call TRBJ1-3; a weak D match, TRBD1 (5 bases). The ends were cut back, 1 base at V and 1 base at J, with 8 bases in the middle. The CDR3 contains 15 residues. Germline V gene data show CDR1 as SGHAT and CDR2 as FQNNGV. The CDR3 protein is CASSLVGLSGNTIYF. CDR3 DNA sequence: TGTGCCAGCAGCTTAGTGGGGCTGTCTGGAAACACCATATATTTT.

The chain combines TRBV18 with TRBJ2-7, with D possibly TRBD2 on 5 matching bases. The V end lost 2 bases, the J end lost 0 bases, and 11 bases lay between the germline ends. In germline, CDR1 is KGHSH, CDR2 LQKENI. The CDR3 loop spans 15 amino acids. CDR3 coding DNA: TGTGCCAGCTCACCAGAAAGTGCGGGCTCCTACGAGCAGTACTTC. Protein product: CASSPESAGSYEQYF.

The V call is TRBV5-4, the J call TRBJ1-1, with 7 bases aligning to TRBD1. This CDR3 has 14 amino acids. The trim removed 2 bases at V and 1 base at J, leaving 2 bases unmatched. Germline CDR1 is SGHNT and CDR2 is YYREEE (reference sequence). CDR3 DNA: TGTGCCAGCAGCTTCAGGGGGGGGAACACTGAAGCTTTCTTT. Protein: CASSFRGGNTEAFF.